This TCR beta chain was recorded in a study of CD8 T cells in Susac syndrome (dated by TCRdb to between 2017 and 2020). Context from the whole study: Repertoire sequencing was used to test whether CD8+ T cell activation and differentiation in Susac syndrome was antigen driven. Clonality of the CD8+ T cell repertoire was compared between more than 10 healthy donors, about 14 Susac syndrome patients and roughly 15 multiple sclerosis patients. Overall results and qualifications from the work: The TCR sequencing and HLA analysis was acknowledged to have included a relatively small number of individuals.

Peripheral blood CD8+ and CD4+ T cells from healthy donors, Susac syndrome patients and multiple sclerosis patients were profiled by high-throughput TCR beta sequencing. Healthy donors were age- and sex-matched controls. Bulk CD8+ and CD4+ T cells were purified by magnetic negative isolation, while CD8+ TEMRA cells were enriched using FACS. Blood was collected in EDTA tubes and processed within 24 hours, with PBMCs isolated through density gradient centrifugation. PBMCs destined for TCR sequencing were cryopreserved in liquid nitrogen and later thawed in a 37 °C water bath. A purity of at least 90% was achieved for sorted or isolated CD4+, CD8+ and CD8+ TEMRA cells. With respect to this clonotype: This clone's antigen is unknown. Base qualities are not recorded, but no much larger clone differs from it by a single base.

The V and J ends are trimmed by 6 bases and 0 bases, leaving 18 bases between them. The CDR3 runs 18 residues from the cysteine to the phenylalanine. The kept DNA is CDR3 alone, 54 bases in frame from the first base. RNA was extracted using the RNeasy kit, and roughly 0.45 to 1 microgram was reverse transcribed with random hexamers. The immunoSEQ multiplex PCR assay, which covers 54 Vbeta and 13 Jbeta segments, was used to amplify TCR beta CDR3 regions. To correct PCR amplification bias, a synthetic template baseline was used for both primer optimization and computational correction. The source study handled its data this way. Reads were annotated to V, D and J genes according to IMGT and were analyzed with immunoSEQ Analyzer, with only productive sequences retained. Clonality was computed as one minus Shannon entropy normalized by log2 of the number of productive unique sequences. For each patient and control, public and private clones were evaluated within the 100 most prevalent clones. Susac-specific clones were defined as absent from healthy and MS cohorts, 850 to 1,300 published viral clones and other ImmuneACCESS disease sequences. TCRdb applied fastp at Q25 and MiXCR to the public reads, then kept only in-frame beta chains. Entries are consolidated by CDR3 protein sequence, retaining the most common genes and DNA. TCRdb, not the original authors, processed these V and J calls. For this sample the table gives 50,000 to 65,000 distinct CDR3 sequences, of which approximately 90% were detected only once. The ten largest make up 0.2% of the sample.

Sequencing was done on a sample of CD8+ T cells from PBMCs. The rearrangement joined TRBV12-3 or TRBV12-4 to TRBJ2-6, with the D call perhaps TRBD1 or TRBD2, as 5 bases match in each case. The receptor was isolated from a human donor in good health. The DNA sequence is TGTGCCAGCAGCCGCCCCAGGGACGAACCCTCTGGGGCCAACGTCCTGACTTTC. This yields the protein CASSRPRDEPSGANVLTF.